This T cell receptor beta chain was documented in a study of shared clonotypes between healthy human individuals. Study outcomes and limitations: Naive subsets tended to show greater estimated richness than memory subsets.

Details on this clone: Its antigen is unidentified.

The CDR3 totals 15 residues. Trimming cost V 4 bases and J 8 bases; bases outside gene matches: 8. The V gene's germline CDR1 is LGHNA and CDR2 YNFKEQ. Only in-frame clones appear in the TCRdb table, and some are missing; sequencing was by immunoSEQ multiplex PCR. Here the sample spans roughly 640,000 clones, around 74% being singletons. Sequenced input: memory CD4+ T cells sorted from blood. Subset specified: CD45RA-negative fraction. The sequence came from a woman aged 25 to 39 in good health. V gene TRBV4-2 combines with J gene TRBJ2-1, with 10 nucleotides matching TRBD2. The CDR3 protein is CASSPSASGSDEQFF. For the CDR3, the DNA is TGTGCCAGCAGCCCCTCGGCTAGCGGGAGCGATGAGCAGTTCTTC.